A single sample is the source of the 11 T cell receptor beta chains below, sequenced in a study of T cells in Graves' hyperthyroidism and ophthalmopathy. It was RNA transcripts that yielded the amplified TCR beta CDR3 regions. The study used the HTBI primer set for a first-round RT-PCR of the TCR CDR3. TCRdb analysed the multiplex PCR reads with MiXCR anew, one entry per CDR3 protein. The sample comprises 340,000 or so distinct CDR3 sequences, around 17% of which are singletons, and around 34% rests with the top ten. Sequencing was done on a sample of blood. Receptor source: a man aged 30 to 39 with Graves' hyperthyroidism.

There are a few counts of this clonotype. The DNA of the CDR3 is TGTGCCACCAGTGACGGGTACGGCTACACCTTC. Amino acid sequence: CATSDGYGYTF. This chain joins TRBV24-1 and TRBJ1-2; D gene uncertain. V was shortened by 4 bases and J by 8 bases, with 7 bases between the two germline ends. The CDR3 sequence is 11 residues long. Germline V lookup: CDR1 KGHDR, CDR2 SFDVKD.

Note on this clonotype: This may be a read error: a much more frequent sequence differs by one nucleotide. CDR3 DNA sequence: TGTGCCAGCAGCCCGCTTCGAGGTTACACCAACTCCTACGAGCAGTTCTTC. Translating it yields CASSPLRGYTNSYEQFF. The V gene is TRBV11-2, the J gene TRBJ2-7, with unresolved D. TRBJ2-1 matches the DNA end more closely, so the J call is doubtful. Germline CDR1 SGHAT, CDR2 FQNNGV. The length of the CDR3 is 17 residues.

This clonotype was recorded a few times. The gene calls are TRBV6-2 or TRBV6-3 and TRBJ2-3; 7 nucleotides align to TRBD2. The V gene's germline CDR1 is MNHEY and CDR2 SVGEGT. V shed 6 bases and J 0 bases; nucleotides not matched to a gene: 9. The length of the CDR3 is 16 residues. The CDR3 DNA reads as TGTGCCAGCAGCCTCGGGGGGACCCGTAGCACAGATACGCAGTATTTT. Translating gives CASSLGGTRSTDTQYF.

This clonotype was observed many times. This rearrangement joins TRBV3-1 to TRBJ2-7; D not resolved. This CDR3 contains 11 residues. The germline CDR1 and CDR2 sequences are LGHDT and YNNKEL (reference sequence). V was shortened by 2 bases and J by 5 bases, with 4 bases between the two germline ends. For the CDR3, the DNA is TGTGCCAGCAGCCAATTGAACGAGCAGTACTTC. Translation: CASSQLNEQYF.

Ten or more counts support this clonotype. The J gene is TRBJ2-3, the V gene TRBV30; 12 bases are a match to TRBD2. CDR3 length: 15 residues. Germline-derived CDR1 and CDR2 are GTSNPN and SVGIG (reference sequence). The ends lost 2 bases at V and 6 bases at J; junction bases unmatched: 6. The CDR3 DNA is TGTGCCTGGAGTTATCTAGCGGGAGGGACGGATACGCAGTATTTT. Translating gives CAWSYLAGGTDTQYF.

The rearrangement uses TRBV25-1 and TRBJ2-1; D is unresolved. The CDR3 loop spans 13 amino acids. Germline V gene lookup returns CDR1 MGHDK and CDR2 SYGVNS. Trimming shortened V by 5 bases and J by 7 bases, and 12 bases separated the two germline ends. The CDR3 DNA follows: TGTGCCAGCAGTCGAGATAGTACTAATGAGCAGTTCTTC. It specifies CASSRDSTNEQFF.

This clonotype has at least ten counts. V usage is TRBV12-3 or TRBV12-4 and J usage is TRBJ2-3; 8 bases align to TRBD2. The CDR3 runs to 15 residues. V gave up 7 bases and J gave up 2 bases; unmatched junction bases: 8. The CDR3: CASNNLAGITDTQYF. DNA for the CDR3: TGTGCCAGCAACAACTTAGCGGGAATCACAGATACGCAGTATTTT.

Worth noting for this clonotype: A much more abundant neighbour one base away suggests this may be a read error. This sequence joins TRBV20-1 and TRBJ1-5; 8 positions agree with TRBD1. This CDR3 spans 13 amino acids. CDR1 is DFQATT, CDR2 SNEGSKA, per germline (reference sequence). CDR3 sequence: CSAAGGSNQPRHF. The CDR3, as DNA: TGCAGTGCTGCAGGGGGCTCCAATCAGCCCCGGCATTTT.

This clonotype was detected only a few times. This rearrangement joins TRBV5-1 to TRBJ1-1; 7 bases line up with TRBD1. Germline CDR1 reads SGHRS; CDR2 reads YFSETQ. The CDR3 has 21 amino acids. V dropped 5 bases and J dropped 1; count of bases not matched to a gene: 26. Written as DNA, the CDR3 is TGCGCCAGCAGACCGAAACAAATGACAACCAGGGGGGTAACTGGGAACACTGAAGCTTTCTTT. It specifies CASRPKQMTTRGVTGNTEAFF.

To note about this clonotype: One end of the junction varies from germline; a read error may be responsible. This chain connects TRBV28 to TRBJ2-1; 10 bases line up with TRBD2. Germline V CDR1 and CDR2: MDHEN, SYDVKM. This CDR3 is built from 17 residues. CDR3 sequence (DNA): TGTGCCAGCAGTTGGGCTAGCGGGAGTGACTCCTTCAATGAGCAGTTCTTC. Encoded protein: CASSWASGSDSFNEQFF.

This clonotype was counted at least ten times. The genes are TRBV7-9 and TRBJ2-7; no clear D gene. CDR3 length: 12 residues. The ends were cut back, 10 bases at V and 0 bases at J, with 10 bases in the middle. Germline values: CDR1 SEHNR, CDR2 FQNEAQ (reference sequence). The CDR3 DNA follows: TGTGCCACCGGACCCAGCTCCTACGAGCAGTACTTC. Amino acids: CATGPSSYEQYF.